This is a list of T cell receptor beta chains from one sample in a study of neurological immune-mediated disorders. TCRdb used MiXCR to reprocess the 5' RACE reads, holding one entry per CDR3 protein. This table holds tens of thousands of distinct CDR3 sequences, roughly 5.5% found once. The source material was PBMCs. The receptors derive from a man between 18 and 35 years old with multiple sclerosis. CDR3s include the opening cysteine and the closing phenylalanine or tryptophan. D genes are given only for firm matches. Size values are once, few and many counts, or a class for expanded clones, and some rows have none.

J gene	D gene	clone size	V gene	CDR3 protein	CDR3 DNA
TRBJ1-2	.	many	TRBV5-1	CASSLADTYGYTF	TGCGCCAGCAGCTTAGCAGACACCTATGGCTACACCTTC
TRBJ2-5	TRBD2	many	TRBV20-1	CSARPGLAGGETQYF	TGCAGTGCTAGACCTGGACTAGCGGGAGGGGAGACCCAGTACTTC
TRBJ2-7	TRBD1	many	TRBV15	CATSRDGPETGYEQYF	TGTGCCACCAGCAGAGATGGGCCAGAGACAGGGTACGAGCAGTACTTC
TRBJ2-3	.	many	TRBV20-1	CSALPTVGVTDTQYF	TGCAGTGCTCTCCCCACCGTGGGGGTCACAGATACGCAGTATTTT
TRBJ2-7	.	many	TRBV28	CASRTPGGGEQYF	TGTGCCAGCAGGACTCCAGGAGGAGGCGAGCAGTACTTC
TRBJ1-1	.	few	TRBV10-2	CASTLGKLNTEAFF	TGCGCCAGCACCCTGGGAAAGCTGAACACTGAAGCTTTCTTT
TRBJ1-5	.	.	TRBV14	CASSQDAANQPQNF	TGTGCCAGCAGCCAAGATGCCGCCAATCAGCCCCAGAATTTT
TRBJ2-4	.	many	TRBV20-1	CSALVTGIVVREKNIQYF	TGCAGTGCCCTTGTTACAGGGATCGTGGTCCGGGAAAAAAACATTCAGTACTTC
TRBJ1-6	.	few	TRBV2	CASSEASLDSPLHF	TGTGCCAGCAGTGAAGCGTCTTTGGATTCACCCCTCCACTTT
TRBJ1-6	TRBD1	many	TRBV5-1	CASSVPQGPNSPLHF	TGCGCCAGCAGCGTCCCACAGGGGCCGAATTCACCCCTCCACTTT
TRBJ2-7	TRBD1	many	TRBV5-1	CASSYDRVNEQYF	TGCGCCAGCAGCTATGACAGGGTTAACGAGCAGTACTTC
TRBJ2-3	TRBD1	.	TRBV10-3	CATRRGGPETDTQYF	TGTGCCACCCGGCGAGGGGGCCCAGAGACAGATACGCAGTATTTT
TRBJ2-2	.	many	TRBV7-7	CASSPDGTGELFF	TGTGCTAGCAGCCCAGATGGTACCGGGGAGCTGTTTTTT
TRBJ1-6	.	many	TRBV20-1	CSARGGALGSPLNF	TGCAGTGCTAGAGGGGGGGCGTTGGGTTCACCCCTCAACTTT
TRBJ2-2	.	many	TRBV5-1	CASSLAPGHTGELFF	TGCGCCAGCAGCTTGGCCCCTGGGCACACCGGGGAGCTGTTTTTT
TRBJ2-7	.	.	TRBV12-3/TRBV12-4	CASLDHHHYEQYF	TGTGCCAGTTTGGATCATCACCACTACGAGCAGTACTTC
TRBJ2-1	.	few	TRBV5-1	CASSLEGGIRAGDEQFF	TGCGCCAGCAGCTTGGAGGGCGGTATCCGCGCTGGGGATGAGCAGTTCTTC
TRBJ2-1	.	many	TRBV5-6	CASSPRWSYNEQFF	TGTGCCAGCAGCCCACGGTGGTCCTACAATGAGCAGTTCTTC
TRBJ1-2	TRBD1	many	TRBV10-3	CAISESGRGSSSYGYTF	TGTGCCATCAGTGAGTCGGGCAGGGGGTCTTCCTCCTATGGCTACACCTTC
TRBJ1-4	.	many	TRBV4-2	CASSQEGGNVKLFF	TGTGCCAGCAGCCAAGAGGGGGGGAACGTAAAACTGTTTTTT
TRBJ2-7	TRBD1	many	TRBV12-3/TRBV12-4	CASSLPGQVDEQYF	TGTGCCAGCAGCCTACCGGGACAGGTGGACGAGCAGTACTTC
TRBJ2-7	TRBD1	many	TRBV10-3	CAIQDRDSYEQYF	TGTGCCATCCAGGACAGGGACTCCTACGAGCAGTACTTC
TRBJ1-2	.	many	TRBV3-1	CASSQELSYTF	TGTGCCAGCAGCCAGGAACTGAGCTACACCTTC
TRBJ1-1	TRBD1	many	TRBV7-8	CASSLGQGRITEAFF	TGTGCCAGCAGCTTAGGACAGGGAAGAATTACTGAAGCTTTCTTT
TRBJ2-2	.	many	TRBV7-2	CASSLVSPPGELFF	TGTGCCAGCAGCTTAGTATCGCCACCCGGGGAGCTGTTTTTT
TRBJ2-1	TRBD1	many	TRBV7-3	CASSFNRDRGNEQFF	TGTGCCAGCAGCTTCAATCGGGACAGGGGCAATGAGCAGTTCTTC
TRBJ2-7	TRBD2	few	TRBV13	CASSFSLLAGNGYEQYF	TGTGCCAGCAGCTTCTCCTTACTAGCGGGGAATGGTTACGAGCAGTACTTC
TRBJ2-2	.	.	TRBV5-6	CASNLATGELFF	TGTGCCAGCAACTTGGCCACCGGGGAGCTGTTTTTT
TRBJ1-6	.	many	TRBV20-1	CSARASRAGLLSSYNSPLNF	TGCAGTGCTAGAGCCTCACGGGCAGGCCTACTAAGCTCCTATAATTCACCCCTCAACTTT
TRBJ2-7	.	many	TRBV20-1	CSANSDAASSYEQYF	TGCAGTGCTAACTCGGACGCCGCCAGCTCCTACGAGCAGTACTTC